This T cell receptor beta chain was captured by sequencing in a study of blood T cell repertoires in COVID-19. At the level of the study: Sources were T cells, B-cell-depleted T cells, or PBMCs; the material itself was cDNA or gDNA.

Germline V gene data show CDR1 as SGHRS and CDR2 as YFSETQ. CDR3 length: 15 amino acids. Germline trimming cut 5 bases from V and 0 bases from J; bases unmatched to any gene: 2. As handled by the study authors: Reference gene primer amplification in the assay estimated nucleated cell counts. TCRdb's copy holds only in-frame clones and misses some; the assay was immunoSEQ multiplex PCR. Clone size and the V and J calls come from that table; the DNA yielded D and trimming. This repertoire shows about 73,000 clones, about 83% found once; its top ten account for approximately 5.3%. The chain has TRBV5-1 and TRBJ2-1; the match to TRBD2 covers 10 bases. The sequencing input was peripheral blood. The sequence was obtained from a man aged 50 or older with active COVID-19. The CDR3 DNA reads TGCGCCAGCAGAATAGCGGGGGGCTCCTACAATGAGCAGTTCTTC. It encodes CASRIAGGSYNEQFF.